A single sample gave rise to the 12 T cell receptor beta chains below, sequenced in a study of blood T cell repertoires in COVID-19. Here immunoSEQ multiplex PCR was the method, and the copy in TCRdb shows in-frame clones only, minus some. This repertoire shows around 38,000 clones, roughly nine tenths found once; its top ten account for roughly 5.1%. Specimen: peripheral blood. All receptors derive from a man between 60 and 75 years old with COVID-19, enrolled during active disease.

The rearrangement uses TRBV18 and TRBJ2-7; weak D call: TRBD2 (5 bases). The CDR3 consists of 14 residues. The V and J ends lost 2 bases and 0 bases respectively, with 8 bases between them. Looked up from germline, CDR1 is KGHSH and CDR2 is LQKENI. The CDR3 protein is CASSPGSSSYEQYF. The CDR3 region has the DNA TGTGCCAGCTCACCAGGGAGTTCCTCCTACGAGCAGTACTTC.

The V gene is TRBV19, the J gene TRBJ1-1; D unclear. CDR3 size: 14 residues. V lost 3 bases to trimming and J lost 3 bases, with 11 bases between them. Germline loops: CDR1 LNHDA, CDR2 SQIVND (reference sequence). The DNA of the CDR3 is TGTGCCAGTAGTATTCAAGCGACCGACACTGAAGCTTTCTTT. It encodes CASSIQATDTEAFF.

This sequence joins TRBV2 and TRBJ2-5; 9 bases agree with TRBD2. From germline, CDR1 is SNHLY and CDR2 FYNNEI. The CDR3 has 15 residues. J gave up 3 bases and V 2 bases, and 4 bases lay outside the gene matches. CDR3 in amino acids: CASSERGLAKETQYF. The CDR3, as DNA: TGTGCCAGCAGTGAACGGGGACTAGCAAAAGAGACCCAGTACTTC.

The chain joins TRBV7-2 to TRBJ2-1; no firm D call. The CDR3 is 14 amino acids. V was clipped by 0 bases and J by 4 bases, with 7 bases between them. Germline V lookup: CDR1 SGHTA, CDR2 FQGNSA. The CDR3 DNA reads TGTGCCAGCAGCTTAGCGCTGCAGTACAATGAGCAGTTCTTC. It codes for CASSLALQYNEQFF.

This chain connects TRBV18 to TRBJ1-1; 7 nucleotides agree with TRBD1. Germline V gene data show CDR1 as KGHSH and CDR2 as LQKENI. J lost 3 bases, V lost 2 bases, and 6 bases had no gene match. There are 15 residues in the CDR3. The CDR3 loop reads CASSPTDRVYTEAFF. The CDR3 DNA follows: TGTGCCAGCTCACCAACCGACAGGGTGTACACTGAAGCTTTCTTT.

The chain is built from TRBV10-3 and TRBJ2-7; TRBD1 matches at 9 bases. Losses at the gene ends were 3 bases for V and 6 bases for J; bases not matched to a gene: 6. The length of the CDR3 is 14 residues. CDR1 ENHRY and CDR2 SYGVKD come from the germline V gene. Here the CDR3 reads CAISEQGARGEQYF. CDR3 DNA sequence: TGTGCCATCAGTGAACAGGGGGCGCGGGGCGAGCAGTACTTC.

The chain combines TRBV21-1 with TRBJ2-6; the D segment call TRBD1 is taken from the table without a DNA check. TRBV21-1 is flagged as a pseudogene. This CDR3 spans 19 amino acids. The chain's CDR3 is CASSKEGHRGLAGANVLTF. The CDR3 DNA reads TGTGCCAGCAGCAAAGAGGGGCACAGGGGGCTGGCGGGGGCCAACGTCCTGACTTTC.

This rearrangement joins TRBV7-9 to TRBJ2-7; 9 positions match TRBD1. Germline assignment: CDR1 SEHNR and CDR2 FQNEAQ (reference sequence). This CDR3 has 16 amino acids. With V trimmed by 4 bases and J by 3 bases, 10 bases remained unmatched. The CDR3 reads CASSSLGQGTVYEQYF. The DNA of the CDR3 is TGTGCCAGCAGCTCCCTCGGACAGGGGACCGTCTACGAGCAGTACTTC.

The J gene is TRBJ2-6, the V gene TRBV30; tentative D call: TRBD2 (5 bases). Trimming stripped 4 bases from V and 3 bases from J, with 22 bases between. CDR1 and CDR2 from the germline V gene are GTSNPN and SVGIG (reference sequence). The CDR3 contains 18 residues. The CDR3 DNA is TGTGCCTGGACCTCTCTAAGAGGGTTACTCGGTGGGGCCAACGTCCTGACTTTC. Translated, it gives CAWTSLRGLLGGANVLTF.

The chain couples TRBV29-1 to TRBJ1-2; 9 nucleotides line up with TRBD1. V shed 3 bases and J 5 bases; nucleotides not matched to a gene: 7. Germline values: CDR1 SQVTM, CDR2 ANQGSEA. There are 14 residues in the CDR3. The CDR3 DNA reads TGCAGCGTTGACACGGGACAGGGTTTATATGGCTACACCTTC. The encoded protein is CSVDTGQGLYGYTF.

CDR3 nucleotides: TGTGCCAGCGCAAAAGGGGGACAGGGGAATGAGCAGTTCTTC. As protein: CASAKGGQGNEQFF. The V gene is TRBV18, the J gene TRBJ2-1, with 10 bases that match TRBD1. CDR1 and CDR2 from the germline V gene are KGHSH and LQKENI. V was pared by 8 bases and J by 7 bases, with 8 bases of the junction left unmatched. The CDR3 extends over 14 amino acids.

The chain has TRBV6-2 or TRBV6-3 and TRBJ2-4; 7 bases align to TRBD1. With V trimmed by 2 bases and J by 6 bases, 4 bases remained unmatched. This CDR3 contains 14 residues. The germline gives CDR1 MNHEY, CDR2 SVGEGT. This chain's CDR3 is CASSYANRGNIQYF. As DNA, the CDR3 is TGTGCCAGCAGTTACGCGAACAGGGGAAACATTCAGTACTTC.